The 25 T cell receptor beta chains listed next were all sequenced from one sample in a study of blood T cell repertoires in COVID-19. The table came from immunoSEQ multiplex PCR; TCRdb's copy has only in-frame clones and leaves some out. The repertoire holds roughly 100,000 clones, with more than 70% as singletons. Material: peripheral blood. These receptor sequences come from a woman aged 55-69 years with acute or convalescent COVID-19.

This clone was seen a single time. The V and J genes are TRBV6-4 and TRBJ2-1, with 11 bases aligning to TRBD2. This CDR3 has 15 residues. From germline, CDR1 is MRHNA and CDR2 SNTAGT. The V and J ends lost 4 bases and 6 bases, in that order; junction bases with no gene match: 5. CDR3 coding DNA: TGTGCCAGCAGTGCACTAGCGGGAGTCTCCAATGAGCAGTTCTTC. Translating gives CASSALAGVSNEQFF.

The V and J genes are TRBV2 and TRBJ1-2; D not resolved. This CDR3 contains 13 residues. Trimming took off 6 bases at V and 8 bases at J, with 16 bases between the two ends. The germline V gene encodes CDR1 SNHLY and CDR2 FYNNEI. CDR3 loop: CASRDRETEGYTF. The DNA for the CDR3 is TGTGCCAGCAGAGACCGGGAAACCGAAGGCTACACCTTC.

This chain uses TRBV7-8 with TRBJ2-1, with 10 bases fitting TRBD2. This CDR3 is 16 amino acids long. CDR1 SGHVS and CDR2 FQNEAQ come from the germline V gene. V trimming: 4 bases; J trimming: 7 bases; junction bases outside the gene matches: 10. The CDR3 DNA reads as TGTGCCAGCAGCTCCCCTAGCGGGAGAAGGGGGAATGAGCAGTTCTTC. Amino acid sequence: CASSSPSGRRGNEQFF.

This chain connects TRBV9 to TRBJ2-1, with 9 bases aligning to TRBD1. Germline values: CDR1 SGDLS, CDR2 YYNGEE. The CDR3 sequence is 16 residues long. V gave up 0 bases and J gave up 4 bases; unmatched junction bases: 5. CDR3 DNA sequence: TGTGCCAGCAGCGTAGAGGGACAGGGAATGTACAATGAGCAGTTCTTC. It translates to CASSVEGQGMYNEQFF.

The chain has TRBV28 and TRBJ1-1; tentative D call: TRBD1 (5 bases). Germline V gene lookup returns CDR1 MDHEN and CDR2 SYDVKM. This CDR3 comprises 13 residues. Trimming removed 7 bases from V and 4 bases from J, with 13 bases in between. The CDR3 region has the DNA TGTGCCAGCACCTTAGGGGTCTTCACTGAAGCTTTCTTT. It codes for CASTLGVFTEAFF.

The V and J genes are TRBV10-1 and TRBJ2-1; the D gene is possibly TRBD2 (5 bases). V lost 3 bases and J lost 9, with 15 bases in between. Germline V gene data show CDR1 as WNHNN and CDR2 as SYGVQD (reference sequence). The CDR3 is made up of 14 amino acids. The CDR3 loop is CASSDSGGRTEQFF. CDR3 coding DNA: TGCGCCAGCAGTGACTCGGGCGGGCGAACTGAGCAGTTCTTC.

Only a few counts were recorded for this clone. This rearrangement joins TRBV6-6 to TRBJ2-1; 11 bases map to TRBD2. CDR3 size: 14 residues. The V and J ends lost 5 bases and 6 bases, in that order; junction bases with no gene match: 3. Germline CDR1 MNHNY, CDR2 SVGAGI (reference sequence). The CDR3 DNA sequence: TGTGCCAGCAGTACTAGCGGGAGCAGCAATGAGCAGTTCTTC. This sequence encodes CASSTSGSSNEQFF.

The table lists this clone with a few counts. The chain uses TRBV15 and TRBJ2-3; D is possibly TRBD2 (5 bases). The CDR3 is 12 amino acids. V was pared by 6 bases and J by 8 bases, with 12 bases between. Germline V gene data show CDR1 as LNHNV and CDR2 as YYDKDF (reference sequence). CDR3 loop: CATRSAGLTQYF. For the CDR3, the DNA is TGTGCCACCAGGTCTGCAGGACTTACGCAGTATTTT. Combining the CDR3 with reference TRBV15 and TRBJ2-3 gives the whole variable domain DAMVIQNPRYQVTQFGKPVTLSCSQTLNHNVMYWYQQKSSQAPKLLFHYYDKDFNNEADTPDNFQSRRPNTSFCFLDIRSPGLGDTAMYLCATRSAGLTQYFGPGTRLTVL.

J is TRBJ2-3 and V is TRBV5-1, with 11 bases identical to TRBD2. Unmatched junction bases numbered 22, after V lost 2 bases and J lost 5 bases. This CDR3 has 21 amino acids. Germline CDR1 reads SGHRS; CDR2 reads YFSETQ. The CDR3 protein is CASSLQPPTASGRLKIDTQYF. The CDR3 coding sequence is TGCGCCAGCAGCTTACAACCCCCTACGGCTAGCGGGAGGCTCAAAATAGATACGCAGTATTTT.

CDR3 coding DNA: TGTGCCAGCAGCTTCGGGACAGGGGGCTCAGAGACCCAGTACTTC. It yields the protein CASSFGTGGSETQYF. The chain recombines TRBV3-1 (or the pseudogene TRBV3-2) with TRBJ2-5, with 12 bases fitting TRBD1. Germline V CDR1 and CDR2: LGHDT, YNNKEL (reference sequence). This CDR3 is built from 15 residues. The J segment lost 4 bases and the V segment lost 5 bases, leaving 5 bases of the junction unmatched.

The chain employs TRBV5-6 and TRBJ2-3; 9 positions agree with TRBD2. CDR1 is SGHDT and CDR2 is YYEEEE in the germline V gene. Trimming removed 4 bases from V and 6 bases from J; junction bases left unmatched: 6. CDR3 length: 14 residues. The chain's CDR3 is CASSGGTSIDTQYF. The CDR3 nucleotides read TGTGCCAGCAGCGGCGGGACTAGCATTGATACGCAGTATTTT.

This clone was counted a single time. The CDR3 DNA reads as TGTGCCAGCAGGAACAGGGGTCTCCAGGGGAATCAGCCCCAGCATTTT. Its protein product is CASRNRGLQGNQPQHF. The chain uses TRBV6-6 and TRBJ1-5; 7 bases agree with TRBD1. Germline lookup yields CDR1 MNHNY and CDR2 SVGAGI (reference sequence). The V gene end was trimmed by 6 bases and the J gene end by 4 bases; junction bases not matched to a gene: 12. This CDR3 spans 16 amino acids.

The chain is built from TRBV29-1 and TRBJ2-1; the D gene is possibly TRBD1 (7 bases). The CDR3 runs 15 residues. Germline V CDR1 and CDR2: SQVTM, ANQGSEA. Trimming took off 4 bases at V and 3 bases at J, with 16 bases between the two ends. CDR3 amino acids: CSVGGGAGGYNEQFF. The CDR3 coding sequence is TGCAGCGTTGGGGGAGGTGCAGGGGGCTACAATGAGCAGTTCTTC.

This clone was observed once. The chain joins TRBV10-2 to TRBJ2-6; 7 bases are a match to TRBD1. Germline trimming cut 0 bases from V and 4 bases from J; bases unmatched to any gene: 3. The germline V gene has CDR1 WSHSY and CDR2 SAAADI. The CDR3 sequence is 16 residues long. The CDR3 spells CASSESQGIGANVLTF. The CDR3 bases are TGCGCCAGCAGTGAGTCACAGGGGATAGGGGCCAACGTCCTGACTTTC.

This sequence joins TRBV12-5 and TRBJ1-1; 10 bases agree with TRBD1. V trimming: 6 bases; J trimming: 4 bases; junction bases outside the gene matches: 5. CDR1 and CDR2 from the germline V gene are LGHNT and FRNRAP. The CDR3 sequence is 14 residues long. The CDR3 region has the DNA TGTGCTAGTGGCTCCGGGACAGGGGTCACTGAAGCTTTCTTT. Encoded protein: CASGSGTGVTEAFF.

The chain combines TRBV7-2 with TRBJ1-2; D gene uncertain. The CDR3 is 13 amino acids. Trimming pared 1 base from V and 4 bases from J, leaving 7 bases between. Germline CDR1 is SGHTA and CDR2 is FQGNSA. The CDR3 sequence is CASSLGHVYGYTF. CDR3 DNA sequence: TGTGCCAGCAGCTTAGGACACGTCTATGGCTACACCTTC.

The rearrangement joins TRBV19 to TRBJ1-5; weak D call: TRBD1 (5 bases). CDR1 LNHDA and CDR2 SQIVND come from the germline V gene (reference sequence). The V gene lost 6 bases and the J gene lost 3 bases, with 9 bases spanning the gap. This CDR3 is 13 amino acids long. The CDR3 nucleotides read TGTGCCAGTAGGACAGCTTACAATCAGCCCCAGCATTTT. It is translated as CASRTAYNQPQHF.

Comments on this clone: The junction differs from germline at one of its ends, possibly a read error. V is TRBV7-9 and J is TRBJ1-2, with D unresolved. This CDR3 has 13 amino acids. CDR1 is SEHNR and CDR2 is FQNEAQ in the germline V gene (reference sequence). In DNA, the CDR3 is TGTGCCAGCAGCTTAGTGGGTAGCTATAGCTACACCTTC. This sequence encodes CASSLVGSYSYTF.

This rearrangement joins TRBV7-9 to TRBJ2-3, with D possibly TRBD1 on 6 matching bases. Trimming cost V 5 bases and J 6 bases, with 18 bases left between them. The CDR3 is 15 residues long. Looked up from germline, CDR1 is SEHNR and CDR2 is FQNEAQ (reference sequence). The CDR3 DNA reads as TGTGCCAGCAGCCTAGGGGGAGCCCTCGCGGATACGCAGTATTTT. Translating gives CASSLGGALADTQYF. Together with reference TRBV7-9 and TRBJ2-3, the CDR3 gives the full variable domain: DTGVSQNPRHKITKRGQNVTFRCDPISEHNRLYWYRQTLGQGPEFLTYFQNEAQLEKSRLLSDRFSAERPKGSFSTLEIQRTEQGDSAMYLCASSLGGALADTQYFGPGTRLTVL.

J is TRBJ1-4 and V is TRBV6-6, with 7 bases identical to TRBD1. Germline-derived CDR1 and CDR2 are MNHNY and SVGAGI (reference sequence). The CDR3 sequence is 15 residues long. Germline trimming cut 2 bases from V and 2 bases from J; bases unmatched to any gene: 2. The CDR3 DNA reads as TGTGCCAGCAGTTACCCAGGGGGTACTAATGAAAAACTGTTTTTT. Translation gives CASSYPGGTNEKLFF.

The chain has TRBV28 and TRBJ2-3, with D possibly TRBD1 on 6 matching bases. V was pared by 1 base and J by 0 bases, with 11 bases between. CDR3 length equals 16 residues. Germline CDR1 reads MDHEN; CDR2 reads SYDVKM. CDR3 in DNA: TGTGCCAGCAGTTTATTAGGACAGTTTAGCACAGATACGCAGTATTTT. This gives the protein CASSLLGQFSTDTQYF.

This chain links TRBV28 with TRBJ2-2, with TRBD2 matching over 13 bases. CDR3 length equals 17 residues. Germline V gene lookup returns CDR1 MDHEN and CDR2 SYDVKM. V dropped 6 bases and J dropped 8; count of bases not matched to a gene: 12. The CDR3 DNA sequence: TGTGCCAGCAGGCTACTAGCGGGAGGGCCTTATGAAGGGGAGCTGTTTTTT. This gives the protein CASRLLAGGPYEGELFF.

The chain carries TRBV6-6 and TRBJ2-1; tentative D call: TRBD2 (6 bases). This CDR3 has 12 amino acids. Trimming left V 6 bases short and J 15 bases short, with 18 bases between. Germline V lookup: CDR1 MNHNY, CDR2 SVGAGI (reference sequence). In nucleotides, the CDR3 is TGTGCCAGCAGGCCAAGGGGCTCCGGGGGGTTCTTC. Its translation is CASRPRGSGGFF.

The chain combines TRBV5-1 with TRBJ1-1, with 10 bases identical to TRBD1. The V gene end was trimmed by 2 bases and the J gene end by 2 bases; junction bases not matched to a gene: 6. Germline CDR1 is SGHRS and CDR2 is YFSETQ. There are 16 residues in the CDR3. CDR3 amino acids: CASSFGTGVPNTEAFF. Written as DNA, the CDR3 is TGCGCCAGCAGCTTCGGGACAGGGGTCCCTAACACTGAAGCTTTCTTT.

V and J are TRBV5-6 and TRBJ2-2, with a weak D call TRBD2 (5 bases). The CDR3 spans 15 residues. Germline CDR1 and CDR2: SGHDT and YYEEEE. Deletions cut 5 bases from V and 7 bases from J, with 18 bases between. The DNA of the CDR3 is TGTGCCAGCAGTCCCGGGATCAGCAGTGGCGGGGAGCTGTTTTTT. Translation gives CASSPGISSGGELFF.